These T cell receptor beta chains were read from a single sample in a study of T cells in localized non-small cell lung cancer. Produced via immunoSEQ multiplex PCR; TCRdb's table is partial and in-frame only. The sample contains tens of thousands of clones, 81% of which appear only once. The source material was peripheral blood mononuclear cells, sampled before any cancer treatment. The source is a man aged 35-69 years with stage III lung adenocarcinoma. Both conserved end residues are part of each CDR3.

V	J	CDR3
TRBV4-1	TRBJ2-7	CASSQIAGGPYEQYF
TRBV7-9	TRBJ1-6	CASSPGYNSPLHF
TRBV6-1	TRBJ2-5	CASSEEVGGYQETQYF
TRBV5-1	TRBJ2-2	CASRTGWNTGELFF
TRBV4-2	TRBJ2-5	CASSLSSGGGETQYF
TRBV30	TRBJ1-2	CAWTRWGVSLKF
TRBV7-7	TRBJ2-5	CAVQGNEETQYF
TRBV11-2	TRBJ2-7	CASSLHYGQAGEQYF
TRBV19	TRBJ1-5	CASSAGQNNQPQHF
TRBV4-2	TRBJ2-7	CASSQIAGEHYEQYF
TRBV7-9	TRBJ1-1	CASSFLGVNTEAFF
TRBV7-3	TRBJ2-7	CASSLHRGMVYEQYF
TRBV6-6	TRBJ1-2	CASTSQQGNYGYTF
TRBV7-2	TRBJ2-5	CASSPAGLAGETQYF
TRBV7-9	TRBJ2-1	CASSLGTSGDNEQFF
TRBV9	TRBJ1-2	CASSVAPAGQNYGYTF
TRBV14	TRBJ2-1	CASSQGDDVAGTYNEQFF
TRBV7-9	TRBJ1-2	CASSLKGTNYGYTF
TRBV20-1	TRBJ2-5	CSADQETQYF
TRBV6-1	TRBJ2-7	CASSEDLSWGLTYEQYF
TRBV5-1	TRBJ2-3	CASSGTGVADTQYF
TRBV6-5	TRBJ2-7	CASSSLGQGGTYEQYF
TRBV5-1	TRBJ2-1	CASSLPQGPSEQFF
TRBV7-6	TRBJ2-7	CASSAVVAGEQYF
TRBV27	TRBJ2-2	CASSSPTEILNTGELFF
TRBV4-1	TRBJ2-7	CASSPSGTGYSYEQYF
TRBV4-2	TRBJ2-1	CASSQEAIAGVYNEQFF
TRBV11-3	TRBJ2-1	CASSFSKQAPQFF
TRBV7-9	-	CASSPKISIHEQYF
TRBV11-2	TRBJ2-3	CASSLRLSGGARDTQYF
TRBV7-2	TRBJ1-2	CASSLTGGVDYGYTF
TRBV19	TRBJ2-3	CASSLLAGITDTQYF
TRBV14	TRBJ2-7	CASSHRLGQGFYEQYF
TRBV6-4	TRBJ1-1	CASRAEGFDTEAFF